The 30 T cell receptor beta chains below all came from one sample that was sequenced in a study of low-dose radiotherapy and immunotherapy resistance in tumors. The time point denotes: after trial treatment. As for treatment: LDRT plus nivolumab, ipilimumab, low-dose cyclophosphamide and aspirin (RACIN trial). A constant-region primer paired with the V-primer adapter amplified TCRs over approximately 18 PCR cycles. TCRdb independently ran MiXCR on the reads; one entry per CDR3 protein. This table has 40,000 to 65,000 distinct CDR3 sequences, around 34% appearing once. The sequences come from PBMCs, collected after low-dose radiotherapy plus immunotherapy. The receptor source for this set is a male donor with rectosigmoid adenocarcinoma.

This clonotype was seen at least ten times. The chain uses TRBV9 and TRBJ1-4, with D unresolved. The CDR3 contains 15 residues. The V gene lost 0 bases and the J gene lost 8 bases, with 14 bases spanning the gap. Germline CDR1 is SGDLS and CDR2 is YYNGEE. CDR3 region: CASSVADQPWEKLFF. CDR3 coding DNA: TGTGCCAGCAGCGTAGCGGATCAACCGTGGGAAAAACTGTTTTTT. The variable domain in full, completed from reference TRBV9 and TRBJ1-4, reads DSGVTQTPKHLITATGQRVTLRCSPRSGDLSVYWYQQSLDQGLQFLIQYYNGEERAKGNILERFSAQQFPDLHSELNLSSLELGDSALYFCASSVADQPWEKLFFGSGTQLSVL.

At least ten counts were recorded for this clonotype. V is TRBV28 and J is TRBJ2-7; D may be TRBD1 or TRBD2 (5 bases each). Per germline, CDR1 MDHEN and CDR2 SYDVKM. The CDR3 spans 14 residues. V gave up 3 bases and J gave up 3 bases, with 12 bases separating them. Here the CDR3 DNA reads TGTGCCAGCAGTTTGCCGGGGACGGGCTACGAGCAGTACTTC. Translated: CASSLPGTGYEQYF.

The table lists this clonotype with many counts. The chain combines TRBV12-3 or TRBV12-4 with TRBJ2-1; tentatively, D is TRBD2 (5 bases). CDR3 length: 14 residues. V was trimmed by 5 bases and J by 5 bases, leaving 13 bases between them. Here the CDR3 DNA reads TGTGCCAGCAGTCGTCGCGGGTACCACAATGAGCAGTTCTTC. Protein: CASSRRGYHNEQFF.

This sequence joins TRBV5-1 and TRBJ2-1, with D possibly TRBD2 on 5 matching bases. V lost 3 bases, J lost 2 bases, and 9 bases lay in between. The germline V gene has CDR1 SGHRS and CDR2 YFSETQ. The CDR3 loop spans 14 amino acids. The DNA for the CDR3 is TGCGCCAGCAGCTACAGCGGAGCCTACAATGAGCAGTTCTTC. It codes for CASSYSGAYNEQFF.

This clonotype came up many times. The chain carries TRBV12-3 or TRBV12-4 and TRBJ1-6, with D uncertain. V lost 6 bases and J lost 7, with 13 bases in between. The CDR3 is 14 amino acids. CDR3 DNA: TGTGCCAGCAGCCTGGCAGGTGCCAATTCACCCCTCCACTTT. Translation: CASSLAGANSPLHF.

This clonotype was seen at least ten times. The genes are TRBV20-1 and TRBJ2-5; 14 bases fit TRBD2. V was clipped by 1 base and J by 7 bases; unmatched bases: 5. This CDR3 is 15 amino acids long. Germline V gives CDR1 DFQATT, CDR2 SNEGSKA (reference sequence). CDR3 sequence: CSARVRGLAGGTQYF. In nucleotides, the CDR3 is TGCAGTGCTAGAGTAAGAGGACTAGCGGGGGGGACCCAGTACTTC.

At least ten counts were recorded for this clonotype. J is TRBJ2-7 and V is TRBV5-8; D not resolved. The germline V gene has CDR1 SGHTS and CDR2 YDEGEE. V lost 0 bases, J lost 0 bases, and 13 bases lay in between. The CDR3 is 16 residues long. The CDR3 DNA sequence: TGTGCCAGCAGCTTGGGATTTTGGGAAAGCTCCTACGAGCAGTACTTC. It is translated as CASSLGFWESSYEQYF.

This clonotype was picked up many times. J is TRBJ2-7 and V is TRBV29-1, with 8 nucleotides matching TRBD2. The V gene's germline CDR1 is SQVTM and CDR2 ANQGSEA. This CDR3 spans 12 amino acids. V was clipped by 7 bases and J by 5 bases; unmatched bases: 7. The CDR3 DNA follows: TGCAGCGCAGCGGGAGAAGTTCACGAGCAGTACTTC. This encodes CSAAGEVHEQYF.

As concerns this clonotype: Given a far larger clone just one base away, this is likely a sequencing read error. This rearrangement joins TRBV7-3 to TRBJ2-1; the match to TRBD2 covers 9 bases. The CDR3 has 14 residues. J was trimmed by 7 bases and V by 5 bases; bases with no gene match: 6. Germline-derived CDR1 and CDR2 are SGHTA and FQGTGA. The CDR3 bases are TGTGCCAGCAGCCCACTAGCGGGTCTGAATGAGCAGTTCTTC. This sequence encodes CASSPLAGLNEQFF.

This clonotype has just a few counts. V and J are TRBV28 and TRBJ2-7; D is perhaps TRBD1 (6 bases). The CDR3 consists of 12 residues. Trimming took off 11 bases at V and 2 bases at J, with 13 bases between the two ends. Germline CDR1 reads MDHEN; CDR2 reads SYDVKM. The CDR3 DNA follows: TGTGCCTTGACAGGCAGAACCTACGAGCAGTACTTC. Protein: CALTGRTYEQYF.

This clonotype showed up just a few times. The chain is built from TRBV30 and TRBJ2-1, with D unclear. Germline V CDR1 and CDR2: GTSNPN, SVGIG (reference sequence). The CDR3 loop spans 15 amino acids. The germline V and J ends were trimmed by 2 bases and 1 base, with 12 bases remaining between them. The CDR3 nucleotides read TGTGCCTGGAGTTCCGGGTCAGTGTCCTACAATGAGCAGTTCTTC. This codes for CAWSSGSVSYNEQFF.

This clonotype was observed many times. CDR3 region: CASSNGPHGYF. The CDR3 DNA reads TGTGCCAGCAGTAACGGGCCCCATGGGTACTTC. The rearrangement uses TRBV6-2 or TRBV6-3 and TRBJ2-7; D is ambiguous. Germline V gene lookup returns CDR1 MNHEY and CDR2 SVGEGT. The V end was cut by 5 bases, the J end by 12 bases, with 14 bases between. This CDR3 region has 11 residues.

A few counts support this clonotype. The chain combines TRBV5-1 with TRBJ2-3, with 8 positions matching TRBD2. Trimming at V came to 4 bases and at J to 1 base, leaving 2 bases not matched to a gene. CDR1 SGHRS and CDR2 YFSETQ come from the germline V gene. The CDR3 has 14 amino acids. As DNA, the CDR3 is TGCGCCAGCAGCCCGGGACTAGGCACAGATACGCAGTATTTT. Residues: CASSPGLGTDTQYF.

This clonotype was seen ten or more times. This rearrangement joins TRBV7-9 to TRBJ2-6; 7 bases align to TRBD2. From germline, CDR1 is SEHNR and CDR2 FQNEAQ (reference sequence). The trim removed 10 bases at V and 0 bases at J, leaving 21 bases unmatched. The length of the CDR3 is 20 residues. CDR3 DNA: TGTGCCACCCCTCATTTCTTTCGGGGGGAGGAGGACTCTGGGGCCAACGTCCTGACTTTC. It is translated as CATPHFFRGEEDSGANVLTF.

This clonotype was found many times. The chain couples TRBV9 to TRBJ2-2; D is ambiguous. The CDR3 length is 12 residues. Germline CDR1 reads SGDLS; CDR2 reads YYNGEE. Trimming took off 4 bases at V and 7 bases at J, with 8 bases between the two ends. The DNA of the CDR3 is TGTGCCAGCAGCTCCCGTCTCGGGGAGCTGTTTTTT. It specifies CASSSRLGELFF.

This clonotype was counted only a few times. This sequence joins TRBV2 and TRBJ2-7; 10 positions agree with TRBD1. The CDR3 length is 16 residues. Germline CDR1 reads SNHLY; CDR2 reads FYNNEI. V was clipped by 6 bases and J by 7 bases; unmatched bases: 15. The CDR3 sequence is CASRSLLGTGVGEQYF. Written as DNA, the CDR3 is TGTGCCAGCAGAAGTCTTCTCGGGACAGGGGTTGGGGAGCAGTACTTC.

The V gene is TRBV5-1, the J gene TRBJ2-7, with TRBD2 matching 9 bases. Germline CDR1 and CDR2: SGHRS and YFSETQ. This CDR3 has 14 residues. The V and J ends lost 3 bases and 2 bases, in that order; junction bases with no gene match: 3. CDR3 residues: CASSSERGAYEQYF. The CDR3 DNA reads as TGCGCCAGCAGCTCGGAGCGGGGGGCCTACGAGCAGTACTTC.

CDR3: CASSFTSGHTGELFF. The CDR3 region has the DNA TGTGCCAGCAGCTTTACTAGCGGCCACACCGGGGAGCTGTTTTTT. The rearrangement uses TRBV11-2 and TRBJ2-2; 8 bases map to TRBD2. The ends lost 3 bases at V and 3 bases at J; junction bases unmatched: 3. Germline V gene sequence: CDR1 SGHAT, CDR2 FQNNGV. CDR3 length: 15 residues.

The chain's CDR3 is CASSRGLGDTGELFF. In DNA, the CDR3 is TGTGCCAGCAGTCGAGGGCTCGGAGACACCGGGGAGCTGTTTTTT. This chain uses TRBV6-2 or TRBV6-3 with TRBJ2-2, with D maybe TRBD2 (5 bases). The CDR3 spans 15 residues. Germline CDR1 reads MNHEY; CDR2 reads SVGEGT. V lost 5 bases and J 3 bases, leaving 13 bases between the germline ends.

This clonotype occurred many times. The chain is built from TRBV5-4 and TRBJ2-2, with 9 positions matching TRBD1. The trim removed 0 bases at V and 6 bases at J, leaving 9 bases unmatched. Per germline, CDR1 SGHNT and CDR2 YYREEE (reference sequence). The length of the CDR3 is 17 residues. The CDR3 sequence: CASSLGGTGKGPGELFF. CDR3 sequence (DNA): TGTGCCAGCAGCTTGGGGGGGACAGGGAAGGGCCCCGGGGAGCTGTTTTTT. Supplemented by reference TRBV5-4 and TRBJ2-2, the full variable domain reads ETGVTQSPTHLIKTRGQQVTLRCSSQSGHNTVSWYQQALGQGPQFIFQYYREEENGRGNFPPRFSGLQFPNYSSELNVNALELDDSALYLCASSLGGTGKGPGELFFGEGSRLTVL.

This clonotype came up once. The gene calls are TRBV20-1 and TRBJ1-5, with D perhaps TRBD1 (6 bases). V lost 0 bases to trimming and J lost 7 bases, with 10 bases between them. Per the germline V gene, CDR1 is DFQATT and CDR2 is SNEGSKA (reference sequence). This CDR3 comprises 13 residues. DNA of the CDR3: TGCAGTGCTAGAGAAGACAGGACCCAGCCCCAGCATTTT. Amino acids: CSAREDRTQPQHF.

This clonotype has ten or more counts. The chain employs TRBV7-3 and TRBJ1-1; 9 bases map to TRBD1. This CDR3 spans 14 amino acids. Looked up from germline, CDR1 is SGHTA and CDR2 is FQGTGA. V lost 2 bases and J lost 5; bases outside the gene matches: 3. CDR3 DNA: TGTGCCAGCAGCTTACGGGGACAGGGTACTGAAGCTTTCTTT. Residues: CASSLRGQGTEAFF. Full variable domain (missing parts from reference TRBV7-3 and TRBJ1-1): GAGVSQTPSNKVTEKGKYVELRCDPISGHTALYWYRQSLGQGPEFLIYFQGTGAADDSGLPNDRFFAVRPEGSVSTLKIQRTERGDSAVYLCASSLRGQGTEAFFGQGTRLTVV.

To note about this clonotype: A far larger clone is one base from this, pointing to a likely read error. The rearrangement joins TRBV28 to TRBJ2-1; a weak D match, TRBD1 (6 bases). The germline CDR1 and CDR2 sequences are MDHEN and SYDVKM. The CDR3 has 12 residues. V lost 8 bases and J lost 10, with 15 bases in between. This CDR3 reads CASGQNSYEQFF. Here the CDR3 DNA reads TGTGCCAGCGGACAGAACTCCTACGAGCAGTTCTTC.

This clonotype has more than one count but fewer than ten. The chain couples TRBV25-1 to TRBJ1-1; a possible D gene is TRBD1 (5 bases). The V gene's germline CDR1 is MGHDK and CDR2 SYGVNS. Between the trimmed V and J ends, which lost 0 bases and 0 bases, there was a span of 11 bases. The CDR3 runs to 16 residues. The CDR3: CASSEYDSLMNTEAFF. The DNA for the CDR3 is TGTGCCAGCAGTGAATATGACAGTCTAATGAACACTGAAGCTTTCTTT.

This clonotype was detected only a few times. The V and J genes are TRBV20-1 and TRBJ2-1, with a tentative D call TRBD1 (5 bases). Germline CDR1 is DFQATT and CDR2 is SNEGSKA (reference sequence). V was shortened by 6 bases and J by 7 bases, with 13 bases between the two germline ends. The length of the CDR3 is 12 residues. The CDR3 reads CSASPTGNEQFF. The CDR3 coding sequence is TGCAGTGCCAGCCCTACAGGTAATGAGCAGTTCTTC.

This clonotype occurred a few times. Only one base separates this from a far larger clonotype, so it likely reflects a read error. The chain links TRBV6-8 to TRBJ2-5; D may match TRBD1 or TRBD2 (5 bases each). The CDR3 consists of 14 residues. Trimming shortened V by 8 bases and J by 9 bases, and 22 bases separated the two germline ends. The V gene's germline CDR1 is MNHGY and CDR2 SAAAGT. The CDR3: CASFIKRGAEAQYF. Here the CDR3 DNA reads TGTGCCAGCTTTATTAAAAGGGGAGCGGAGGCCCAGTACTTC.

This clonotype was recorded many times. J is TRBJ2-7 and V is TRBV28; the match to TRBD1 covers 12 bases. The CDR3 length is 19 residues. The ends lost 4 bases at V and 4 bases at J; junction bases unmatched: 17. Germline V gene sequence: CDR1 MDHEN, CDR2 SYDVKM. CDR3 sequence: CASSSATASGTGGVYEQYF. The CDR3 nucleotides read TGTGCCAGCAGTTCCGCAACCGCCTCCGGGACAGGGGGCGTTTACGAGCAGTACTTC.

With respect to this clonotype: A much bigger clone sits one base away, suggesting this may be a read error. The gene calls are TRBV20-1 and TRBJ2-2; perhaps TRBD2 as D (6 bases). V was shortened by 3 bases and J by 5 bases, with 16 bases between the two germline ends. Germline assignment: CDR1 DFQATT and CDR2 SNEGSKA (reference sequence). The CDR3 runs 15 residues. The CDR3: CSASSGDSATGELFF. CDR3 nucleotide sequence: TGCAGTGCTAGTTCTGGGGACTCAGCGACCGGGGAGCTGTTTTTT.

The gene calls are TRBV30 and TRBJ1-2; 9 nucleotides align to TRBD1. The germline V gene has CDR1 GTSNPN and CDR2 SVGIG (reference sequence). This CDR3 has 17 amino acids. V shed 1 base and J 4 bases; nucleotides not matched to a gene: 13. The CDR3 spells CAWSEGQGSRFGYGYTF. The CDR3 DNA reads TGTGCCTGGAGTGAGGGACAGGGTTCTCGTTTTGGCTATGGCTACACCTTC.

The sample holds a few counts of this clonotype. The chain is built from TRBV4-2 and TRBJ2-3; D unclear. V shed 7 bases and J shed 4 bases, with 9 bases lying between them. CDR1 is LGHNA and CDR2 is YNFKEQ in the germline V gene. This CDR3 has 12 residues. This chain's CDR3 is CASTYTADTQYF. CDR3 DNA: TGTGCCAGCACCTACACAGCAGATACGCAGTATTTT.